Listed below are T cell receptor beta chains from one sample, sequenced in a study of blood T cells in healthy people across ages. TCRdb re-called the 5' RACE reads through MiXCR, storing one row per CDR3 protein. The data hold about 380,000 distinct CDR3 sequences, with about 55% observed a single time. The sample comprised blood. The source of these receptors is a man aged 60-69 years in good health. Each CDR3 is given with its conserved first and last residue. Each record gives: V gene, D gene, J gene, clone size, CDR3 protein, CDR3 DNA. D genes are given only for firm matches. Clone sizes are given selectively: once, few, many, or a class where the clone is expanded.

TRBV7-2	.	TRBJ2-3	.	CAGSLVGWGTDTQYF	TGTGCCGGCAGCTTAGTCGGCTGGGGCACAGATACGCAGTATTTT
TRBV27	TRBD2	TRBJ2-1	.	CASSPGLAGVNEQFF	TGTGCCAGCAGTCCGGGACTAGCGGGTGTCAATGAGCAGTTCTTC
TRBV30	.	TRBJ2-3	few	CAWGGFSTDTQYF	TGTGCCTGGGGAGGGTTTAGCACAGATACGCAGTATTTT
TRBV5-4	TRBD2	TRBJ2-1	few	CASSLDVLANEQFF	TGTGCCAGCAGCTTGGACGTACTAGCGAATGAGCAGTTCTTC
TRBV9	.	TRBJ2-3	.	CASSRSPTDTQYF	TGTGCCAGCAGCCGTAGTCCCACAGATACGCAGTATTTT
TRBV7-4	.	TRBJ2-5	.	CASSLPGASPKETQYF	TGTGCCAGCAGCTTACCGGGGGCAAGTCCGAAAGAGACCCAGTACTTC
TRBV20-1	TRBD2	TRBJ2-1	.	CSARWAGVIDEQFF	TGCAGTGCCCGCTGGGCGGGAGTTATAGATGAGCAGTTCTTC
TRBV12-3/TRBV12-4	.	TRBJ1-1	.	CASSSRSWSTEAFF	TGTGCCAGCAGTTCCAGGTCGTGGAGTACTGAAGCTTTCTTT
TRBV12-3/TRBV12-4	.	TRBJ2-1	.	CASSEEQFEQFF	TGTGCCAGCAGTGAGGAGCAATTTGAGCAGTTCTTC
TRBV18	.	TRBJ1-4	.	CASSPRATNEKLFF	TGTGCCAGCTCCCCCCGGGCAACTAATGAAAAACTGTTTTTT
TRBV10-2	TRBD1	TRBJ2-4	once	CASSEETGPAKNIQYF	TGCGCCAGCAGTGAGGAGACAGGGCCCGCCAAAAACATTCAGTACTTC
TRBV24-1	TRBD1	TRBJ2-1	once	CATSEPTGGRVNEQFF	TGTGCCACCAGTGAACCGACAGGGGGGCGCGTGAATGAGCAGTTCTTC
TRBV7-2	.	TRBJ1-1	.	CASSLGRRPMNTEAFF	TGTGCCAGCAGCTTAGGGCGGCGGCCCATGAACACTGAAGCTTTCTTT
TRBV12-5	.	TRBJ2-6	few	CASAVTGANVLTF	TGTGCTAGTGCCGTGACGGGGGCCAACGTCCTGACTTTC
TRBV7-2	TRBD2	TRBJ2-1	.	CASSLYSGRSDEQFF	TGTGCCAGCAGCTTGTATAGCGGGCGTTCCGATGAGCAGTTCTTC
TRBV6-2/TRBV6-3	.	TRBJ2-5	.	CASSHGGTQYF	TGTGCCAGCAGCCACGGTGGGACCCAGTACTTC
TRBV9	TRBD2	TRBJ2-1	many	CASSARTSFDEQFF	TGTGCCAGCAGCGCCAGGACTAGCTTCGATGAGCAGTTCTTC
TRBV29-1	.	TRBJ2-4	.	CSVSRGPKNIQYF	TGCAGCGTTTCCCGGGGCCCTAAAAACATTCAGTACTTC
TRBV20-1	TRBD1	TRBJ2-7	.	CSANPGQGSPYEQYF	TGCAGTGCAAACCCGGGACAGGGATCCCCCTACGAGCAGTACTTC
TRBV30	.	TRBJ2-7	.	CAWSVSQGPYF	TGTGCCTGGAGTGTCTCACAGGGACCGTACTTC
TRBV6-1	.	TRBJ2-3	few	CASSEVGKSDTQYF	TGTGCCAGCAGTGAGGTCGGGAAATCAGATACGCAGTATTTT
TRBV20-1	.	TRBJ2-7	.	CSAPASWGYEQYF	TGCAGTGCTCCTGCTTCATGGGGCTACGAGCAGTACTTC
TRBV5-1	.	TRBJ2-3	.	CASRAEGGDTDTQYF	TGCGCCAGCAGGGCAGAGGGCGGGGACACAGATACGCAGTATTTT
TRBV7-8	.	TRBJ2-1	.	CASSLESTVRYNEQFF	TGTGCCAGCAGCTTAGAGTCGACGGTAAGGTACAATGAGCAGTTCTTC
TRBV20-1	.	TRBJ2-3	few	CSATRQIPHTDTQYF	TGCAGTGCTACGAGACAGATCCCCCACACAGATACGCAGTATTTT
TRBV14	.	TRBJ1-1	.	CASSQDPGMGTEAFF	TGTGCCAGCAGCCAAGATCCGGGGATGGGCACTGAAGCTTTCTTT
TRBV2	.	TRBJ2-7	once	CASSEAVAGTGNEQYF	TGTGCCAGCAGTGAAGCGGTGGCGGGAACCGGAAATGAGCAGTACTTC
TRBV3-1	TRBD1	TRBJ1-2	.	CASSPTGRTSAGYTF	TGTGCCAGCAGCCCGACAGGGCGGACTAGTGCTGGCTACACCTTC
TRBV7-2	.	TRBJ2-3	.	CASSPPATDTQYF	TGTGCCAGCAGCCCTCCGGCCACAGATACGCAGTATTTT
TRBV6-7	.	TRBJ2-1	few	CANPSGTQPYNEQFF	TGTGCCAACCCCTCCGGGACTCAACCCTACAATGAGCAGTTCTTC
TRBV2	.	TRBJ1-2	.	CASSEVQGLGRATF	TGTGCCAGCAGTGAAGTACAAGGATTGGGACGGGCCACCTTC
TRBV5-5	.	TRBJ2-7	.	CASSSDPWTSSYEQYF	TGTGCCAGCAGCTCAGACCCCTGGACGAGTTCTTACGAGCAGTACTTC
TRBV20-1	.	TRBJ1-5	.	CSATQTQTSGNQPQHF	TGCAGTGCCACCCAGACTCAGACGAGCGGCAATCAGCCCCAGCATTTT
TRBV25-1	.	TRBJ1-1	.	CASTRRGQNTEAFF	TGTGCCAGCACACGACGAGGGCAGAACACTGAAGCTTTCTTT
TRBV29-1	.	TRBJ2-5	few	CSVGREYQETQYF	TGCAGCGTAGGCAGGGAGTACCAAGAGACCCAGTACTTC
TRBV5-1	TRBD2	TRBJ2-1	.	CASSLFSGGGFNEQFF	TGCGCCAGCAGCTTGTTTTCGGGGGGTGGATTCAATGAGCAGTTCTTC
TRBV2	.	TRBJ2-5	many	CANRAGPVETQYF	TGTGCCAACAGGGCAGGGCCTGTGGAGACCCAGTACTTC
TRBV14	.	TRBJ1-1	.	CASSGTRLNTEAFF	TGTGCCAGCTCCGGGACCCGATTGAACACTGAAGCTTTCTTT
TRBV28	TRBD2	TRBJ2-3	.	CASSWTSFADTQYF	TGTGCCAGCAGCTGGACTAGCTTCGCAGATACGCAGTATTTT
TRBV15	.	TRBJ2-2	few	CATSRETGRNTGELFF	TGTGCCACCAGCAGAGAGACGGGACGGAACACCGGGGAGCTGTTTTTT
TRBV12-3/TRBV12-4	TRBD2	TRBJ2-1	.	CASSTSGRAGPNEQFF	TGTGCCAGCAGTACATCGGGACGAGCGGGACCGAATGAGCAGTTCTTC
TRBV7-6	.	TRBJ2-3	few	CASSLAQASTDTQYF	TGTGCCAGCAGCTTAGCACAGGCTAGCACAGATACGCAGTATTTT
TRBV18	TRBD2	TRBJ2-4	.	CASSSLPSGGAKNIQYF	TGTGCCAGCTCATCACTACCTAGCGGGGGGGCCAAAAACATTCAGTACTTC
TRBV18	TRBD1	TRBJ2-7	few	CASSPLGQGPYEQYF	TGTGCCAGCTCACCACTGGGACAGGGACCCTACGAGCAGTACTTC
TRBV28	.	TRBJ1-1	.	CASSTSQGFGFLDTEAFF	TGTGCCAGCAGCACGTCTCAGGGATTTGGTTTCTTGGACACTGAAGCTTTCTTT
TRBV3-1	TRBD2	TRBJ2-2	.	CASSQGLAGATNTGELFF	TGTGCCAGCAGCCAGGGACTAGCGGGGGCCACGAACACCGGGGAGCTGTTTTTT
TRBV5-1	.	TRBJ2-7	.	CASSLEDSSSYEQYF	TGCGCCAGCAGCCTAGAGGACAGCTCTTCCTACGAGCAGTACTTC
TRBV9	.	TRBJ2-7	few	CASSGGLAASSEQYF	TGTGCCAGCAGCGGAGGGTTAGCGGCTAGCAGTGAGCAGTACTTC
TRBV24-1	.	TRBJ1-2	.	CATSDPGRPNYGYTF	TGTGCCACCAGTGACCCGGGACGGCCAAACTATGGCTACACCTTC
TRBV20-1	TRBD1	TRBJ2-5	.	CSAMGPGQGGETQYF	TGCAGTGCTATGGGCCCGGGACAGGGAGGAGAGACCCAGTACTTC
TRBV27	.	TRBJ2-5	.	CASSLEGSGRQETQYF	TGTGCCAGCAGTTTAGAAGGGTCGGGCAGACAAGAGACCCAGTACTTC